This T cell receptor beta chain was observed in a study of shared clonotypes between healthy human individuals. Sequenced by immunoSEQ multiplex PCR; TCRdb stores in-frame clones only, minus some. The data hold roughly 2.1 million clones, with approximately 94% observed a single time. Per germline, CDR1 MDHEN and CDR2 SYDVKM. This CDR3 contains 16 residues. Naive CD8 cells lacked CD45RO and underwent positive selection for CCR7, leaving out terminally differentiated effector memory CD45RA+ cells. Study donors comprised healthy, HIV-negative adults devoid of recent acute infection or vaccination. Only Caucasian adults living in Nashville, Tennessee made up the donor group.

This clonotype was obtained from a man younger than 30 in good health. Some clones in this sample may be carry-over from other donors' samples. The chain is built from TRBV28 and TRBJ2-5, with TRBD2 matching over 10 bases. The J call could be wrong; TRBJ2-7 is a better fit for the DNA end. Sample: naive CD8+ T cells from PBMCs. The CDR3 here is CASSFEREGRSYEQYF. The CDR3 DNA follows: TGTGCCAGCAGTTTTGAGCGGGAGGGCCGCTCCTACGAGCAGTACTTC.